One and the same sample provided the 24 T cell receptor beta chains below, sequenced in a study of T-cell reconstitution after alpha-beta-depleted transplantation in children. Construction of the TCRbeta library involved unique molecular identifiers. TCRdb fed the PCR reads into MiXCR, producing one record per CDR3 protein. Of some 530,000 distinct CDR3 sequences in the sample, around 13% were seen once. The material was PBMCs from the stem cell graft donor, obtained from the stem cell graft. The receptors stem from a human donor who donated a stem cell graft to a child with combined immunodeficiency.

For the CDR3, the DNA is TGTGCCAGCAGTGGCAGGGGAGAGCAGTACTTC. Its protein product is CASSGRGEQYF. The chain carries TRBV12-3 or TRBV12-4 and TRBJ2-7; the D gene is possibly TRBD1 (6 bases). V lost 5 bases and J lost 7, with 9 bases in between. CDR3 size: 11 residues.

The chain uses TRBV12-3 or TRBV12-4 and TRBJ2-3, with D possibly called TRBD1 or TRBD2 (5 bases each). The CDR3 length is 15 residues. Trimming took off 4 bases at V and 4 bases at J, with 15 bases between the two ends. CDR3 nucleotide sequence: TGTGCCAGCAGTTCTGCCTGGGGGTTCCCAGATACGCAGTATTTT. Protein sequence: CASSSAWGFPDTQYF.

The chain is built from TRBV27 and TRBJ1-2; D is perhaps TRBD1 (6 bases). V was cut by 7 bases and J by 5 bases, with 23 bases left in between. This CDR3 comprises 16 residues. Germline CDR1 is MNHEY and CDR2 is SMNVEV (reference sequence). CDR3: CASKSLKTGTYYGYTF. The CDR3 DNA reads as TGTGCCAGCAAATCTCTGAAGACAGGAACTTATTATGGCTACACCTTC.

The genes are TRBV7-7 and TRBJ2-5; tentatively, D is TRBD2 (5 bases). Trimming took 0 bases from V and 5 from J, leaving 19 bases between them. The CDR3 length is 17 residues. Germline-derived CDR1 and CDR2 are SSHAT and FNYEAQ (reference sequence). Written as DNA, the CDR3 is TGTGCCAGCAGCTTAGCGCCTTATAGGGCGGGCAAGGAGACCCAGTACTTC. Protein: CASSLAPYRAGKETQYF.

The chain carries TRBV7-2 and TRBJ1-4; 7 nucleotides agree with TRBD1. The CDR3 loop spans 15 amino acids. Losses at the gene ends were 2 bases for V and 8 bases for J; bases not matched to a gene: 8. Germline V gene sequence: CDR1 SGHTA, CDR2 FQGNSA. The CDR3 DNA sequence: TGTGCCAGCAGCTTACTACAGGGGCGGGGGGAAAAACTGTTTTTT. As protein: CASSLLQGRGEKLFF.

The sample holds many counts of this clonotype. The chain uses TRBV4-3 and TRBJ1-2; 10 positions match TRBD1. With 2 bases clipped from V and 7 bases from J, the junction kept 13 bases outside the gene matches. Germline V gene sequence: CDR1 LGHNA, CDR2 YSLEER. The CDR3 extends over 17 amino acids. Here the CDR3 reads CASSQRRDRGFVRGYTF. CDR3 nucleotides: TGCGCCAGCAGCCAAAGACGGGACAGGGGTTTTGTCCGTGGCTACACCTTC.

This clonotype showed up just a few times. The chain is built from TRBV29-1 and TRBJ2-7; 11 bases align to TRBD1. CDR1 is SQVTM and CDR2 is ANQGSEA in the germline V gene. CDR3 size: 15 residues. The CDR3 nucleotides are TGCACGGTGGCCCGAGGGACAGGGGGAGCAACGGAGCAGTACTTC. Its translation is CTVARGTGGATEQYF.

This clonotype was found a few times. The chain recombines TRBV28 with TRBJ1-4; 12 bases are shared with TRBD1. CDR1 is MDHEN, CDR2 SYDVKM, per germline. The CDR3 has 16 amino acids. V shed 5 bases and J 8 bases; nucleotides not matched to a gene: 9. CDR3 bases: TGTGCCAGCAGTGCTGACCGGGACAGGGGGCGGGAAAAACTGTTTTTT. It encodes CASSADRDRGREKLFF.

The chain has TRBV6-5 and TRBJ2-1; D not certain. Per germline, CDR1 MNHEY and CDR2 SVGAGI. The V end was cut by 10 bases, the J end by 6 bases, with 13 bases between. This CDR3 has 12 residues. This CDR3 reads CATSTRSNEQFF. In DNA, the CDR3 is TGTGCCACTTCTACCCGGAGCAATGAGCAGTTCTTC.

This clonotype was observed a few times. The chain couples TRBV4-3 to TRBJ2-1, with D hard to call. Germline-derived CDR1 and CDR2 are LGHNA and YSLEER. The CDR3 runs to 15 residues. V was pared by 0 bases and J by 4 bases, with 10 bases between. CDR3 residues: CASSQDSSDYNEQFF. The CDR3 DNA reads TGCGCCAGCAGCCAAGATTCTTCCGATTACAATGAGCAGTTCTTC.

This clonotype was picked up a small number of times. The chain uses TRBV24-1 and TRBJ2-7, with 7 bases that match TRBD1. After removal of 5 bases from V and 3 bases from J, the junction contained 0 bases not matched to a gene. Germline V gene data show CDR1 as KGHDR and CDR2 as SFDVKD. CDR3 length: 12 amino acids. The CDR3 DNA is TGTGCCACCAGTGGGGACAGCTACGAGCAGTACTTC. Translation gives CATSGDSYEQYF.

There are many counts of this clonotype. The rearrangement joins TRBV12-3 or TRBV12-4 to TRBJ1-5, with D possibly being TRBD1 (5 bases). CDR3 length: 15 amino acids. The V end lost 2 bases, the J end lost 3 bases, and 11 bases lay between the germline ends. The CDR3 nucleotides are TGTGCCAGCAGTTTAACAGGCTGGGACAATCAGCCCCAGCATTTT. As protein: CASSLTGWDNQPQHF.

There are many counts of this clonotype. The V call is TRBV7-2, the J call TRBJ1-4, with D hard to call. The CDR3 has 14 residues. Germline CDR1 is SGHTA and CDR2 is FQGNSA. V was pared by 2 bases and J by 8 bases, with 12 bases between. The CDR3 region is CASSLLLVGEKLFF. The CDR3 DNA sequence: TGTGCCAGCAGCTTACTGCTGGTAGGGGAAAAACTGTTTTTT.

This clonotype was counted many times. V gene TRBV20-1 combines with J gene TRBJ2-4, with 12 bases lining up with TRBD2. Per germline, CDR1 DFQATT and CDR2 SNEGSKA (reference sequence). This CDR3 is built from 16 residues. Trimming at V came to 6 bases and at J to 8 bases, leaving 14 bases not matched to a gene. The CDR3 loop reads CSAGTSGGYPWYIQYF. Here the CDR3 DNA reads TGCAGTGCCGGAACTAGCGGGGGGTACCCCTGGTACATTCAGTACTTC.

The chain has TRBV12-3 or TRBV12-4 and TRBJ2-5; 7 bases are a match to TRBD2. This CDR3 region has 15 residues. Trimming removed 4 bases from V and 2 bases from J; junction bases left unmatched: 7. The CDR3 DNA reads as TGTGCCAGCAGTTCCCTGCGGGGGTCTCAAGAGACCCAGTACTTC. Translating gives CASSSLRGSQETQYF.

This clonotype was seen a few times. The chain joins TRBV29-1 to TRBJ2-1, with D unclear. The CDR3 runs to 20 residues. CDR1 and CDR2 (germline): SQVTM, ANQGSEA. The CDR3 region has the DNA TGCAACCACTTCCGCTGTCAAGTCCAGTTCTACGGGCTCTCGGAGAATGAGCAGTTCTTC. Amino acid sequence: CNHFRCQVQFYGLSENEQFF.

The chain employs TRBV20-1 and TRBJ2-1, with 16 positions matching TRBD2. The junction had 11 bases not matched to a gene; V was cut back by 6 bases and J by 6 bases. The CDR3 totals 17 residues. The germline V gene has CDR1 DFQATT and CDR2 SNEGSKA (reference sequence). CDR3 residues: CSAIQVGTSGRANEQFF. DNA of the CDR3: TGCAGTGCCATCCAGGTCGGGACTAGCGGGAGGGCCAATGAGCAGTTCTTC.

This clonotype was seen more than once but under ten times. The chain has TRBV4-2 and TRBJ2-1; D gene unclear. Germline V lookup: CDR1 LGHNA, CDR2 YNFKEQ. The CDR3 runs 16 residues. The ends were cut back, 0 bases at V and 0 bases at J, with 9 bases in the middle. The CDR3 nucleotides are TGTGCCAGCAGCCAAGATGCAGTCAGCTCCTACAATGAGCAGTTCTTC. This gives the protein CASSQDAVSSYNEQFF.

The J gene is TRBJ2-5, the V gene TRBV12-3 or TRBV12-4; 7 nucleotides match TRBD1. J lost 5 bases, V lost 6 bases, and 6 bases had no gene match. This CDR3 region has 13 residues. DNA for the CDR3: TGTGCCAGCAGACAGGGGTCTTCGGAGACCCAGTACTTC. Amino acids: CASRQGSSETQYF.

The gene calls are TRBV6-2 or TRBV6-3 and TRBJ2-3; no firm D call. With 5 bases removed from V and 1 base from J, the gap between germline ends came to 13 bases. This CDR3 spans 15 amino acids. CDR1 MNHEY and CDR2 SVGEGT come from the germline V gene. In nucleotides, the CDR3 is TGTGCCAGCAGTAGGACCCCCTGGGGCACAGATACGCAGTATTTT. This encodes CASSRTPWGTDTQYF.

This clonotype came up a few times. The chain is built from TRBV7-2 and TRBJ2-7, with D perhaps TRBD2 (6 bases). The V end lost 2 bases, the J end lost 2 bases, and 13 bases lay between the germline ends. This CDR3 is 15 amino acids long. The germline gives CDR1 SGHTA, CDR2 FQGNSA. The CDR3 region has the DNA TGTGCCAGCAGCTTATCCGGCGGGACCACCTACGAGCAGTACTTC. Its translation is CASSLSGGTTYEQYF.

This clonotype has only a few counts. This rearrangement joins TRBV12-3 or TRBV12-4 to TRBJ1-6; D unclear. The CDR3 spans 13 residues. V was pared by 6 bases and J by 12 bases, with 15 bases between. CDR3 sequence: CASSLSVRGPLHF. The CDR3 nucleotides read TGTGCCAGCAGCTTGAGTGTCCGCGGACCCCTCCACTTT.

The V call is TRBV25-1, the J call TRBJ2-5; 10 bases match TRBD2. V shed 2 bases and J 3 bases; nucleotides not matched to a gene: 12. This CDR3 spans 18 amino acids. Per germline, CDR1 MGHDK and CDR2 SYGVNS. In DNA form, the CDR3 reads TGTGCCAGCAGTGAAAGGGGTAGCGGGGGGATTCGGGAAGAGACCCAGTACTTC. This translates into CASSERGSGGIREETQYF.

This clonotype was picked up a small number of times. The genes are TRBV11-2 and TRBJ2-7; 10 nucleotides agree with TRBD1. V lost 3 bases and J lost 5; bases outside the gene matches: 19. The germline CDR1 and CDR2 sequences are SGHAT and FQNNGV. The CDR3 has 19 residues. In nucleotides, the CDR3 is TGTGCCAGCAGCTTCATTGGAGGGCGAATAGGGACAGGGGTCAACGAGCAGTACTTC. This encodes CASSFIGGRIGTGVNEQYF.